The subject of this entry is one TCR beta chain. Its antigen remains unknown. This sample is drawn from a study of vaccination and CD4 T cells after COVID-19. Background on the study: After nasal swab PCR-confirmed SARS-CoV-2, under 10 convalescents had mild disease and one severe.

V gave up 1 base and J gave up 5 bases; unmatched junction bases: 6. Germline V gives CDR1 LNHNV, CDR2 YYDKDF (reference sequence). There are 15 residues in the CDR3. At the Johns Hopkins FTIC core, DNA taken from cultured CD4+ T cells was sequenced by way of the Oncomine TCR Beta short-read assay. TCRdb called the PCR reads again in MiXCR, with one record for every CDR3 protein. The sample holds 15,000 to 20,000 distinct CDR3 sequences, roughly 50% seen once. Regarding treatment: roughly ten-day PBMC culture with coronavirus spike peptide pools or control peptides (ViraFEST assay). The starting material was CD4+ T cells from blood, cultured in vitro, obtained before SARS-CoV-2 vaccination. The rearrangement joins TRBV15 to TRBJ1-2; 8 bases line up with TRBD1. The sequence was collected from a human donor who had recovered from COVID-19. CDR3: CATSRAGGTGYGYTF. CDR3 coding DNA: TGTGCCACCAGCAGAGCGGGAGGGACAGGTTATGGCTACACCTTC. The entire variable domain, with the rest obtained from reference TRBV15 and TRBJ1-2, is as follows: DAMVIQNPRYQVTQFGKPVTLSCSQTLNHNVMYWYQQKSSQAPKLLFHYYDKDFNNEADTPDNFQSRRPNTSFCFLDIRSPGLGDTAMYLCATSRAGGTGYGYTFGSGTRLTVV.